This TCR beta chain derives from a study of breast tumors, draining lymph nodes, adjacent tissues. Concerning this clonotype itself: Its antigen is currently unknown.

General study points: Luminal-like breast cancer showed significantly greater tumor-nontumor repertoire similarity than basal-like breast cancer did.

Per the germline V gene, CDR1 is LGHNA and CDR2 is YNFKEQ. V lost 4 bases to trimming and J lost 3 bases; unmatched junction nucleotides: 8. CDR3 length equals 17 residues. TCRdb independently ran MiXCR on the multiplex PCR reads; one entry per CDR3 protein. This sample has about 25,000 distinct CDR3 sequences, with about 24% found just once. The sequence was obtained from a female donor with breast cancer. Some clones in this sample may be carry-over from other donors' samples. The chain combines TRBV4-2 with TRBJ1-3; 11 bases are a match to TRBD1. Sequencing input: breast tumor tissue. CDR3 in DNA: TGTGCCAGCAGCCGGGTCGGACAGGGGGCAGGTGGAAACACCATATATTTT. It translates to CASSRVGQGAGGNTIYF.